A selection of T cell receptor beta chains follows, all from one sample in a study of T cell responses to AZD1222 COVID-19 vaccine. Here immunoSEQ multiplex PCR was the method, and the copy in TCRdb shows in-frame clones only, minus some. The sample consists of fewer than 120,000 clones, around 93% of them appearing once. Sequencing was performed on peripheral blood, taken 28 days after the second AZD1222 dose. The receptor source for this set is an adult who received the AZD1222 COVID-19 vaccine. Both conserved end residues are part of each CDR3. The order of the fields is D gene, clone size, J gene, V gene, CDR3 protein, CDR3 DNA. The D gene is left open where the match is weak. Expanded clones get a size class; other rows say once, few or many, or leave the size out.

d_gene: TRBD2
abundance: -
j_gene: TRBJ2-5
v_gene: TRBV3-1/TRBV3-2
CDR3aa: CASSRTSGEFETQYF
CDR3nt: TGTGCCAGCAGCAGGACTAGCGGGGAGTTTGAGACCCAGTACTTC

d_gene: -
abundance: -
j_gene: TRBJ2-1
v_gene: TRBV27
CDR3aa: CASSLGVVRAYNEQFF
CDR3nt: TGTGCCAGCAGTTTAGGAGTGGTACGCGCCTACAATGAGCAGTTCTTC

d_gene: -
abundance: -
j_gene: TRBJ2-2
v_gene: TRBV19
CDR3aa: CASSRKDRDTGELFF
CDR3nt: TGTGCCAGTAGTCGAAAGGACAGAGACACCGGGGAGCTGTTTTTT

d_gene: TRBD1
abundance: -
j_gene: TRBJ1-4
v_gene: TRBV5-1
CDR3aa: CASSLGQGTEKLFF
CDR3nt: TGCGCCAGCAGCTTGGGACAGGGGACGGAAAAACTGTTTTTT

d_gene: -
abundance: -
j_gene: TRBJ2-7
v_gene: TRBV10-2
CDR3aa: CASGSRDGYEQYF
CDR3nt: TGCGCCAGCGGCTCCCGGGACGGCTACGAGCAGTACTTC

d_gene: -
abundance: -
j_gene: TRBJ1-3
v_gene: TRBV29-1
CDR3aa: CSVEGRYSGNTIYF
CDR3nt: TGCAGCGTTGAGGGCAGATACTCTGGAAACACCATATATTTT

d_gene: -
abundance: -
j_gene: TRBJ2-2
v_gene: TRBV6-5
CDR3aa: CASSQRPVPGGELFF
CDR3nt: TGTGCCAGCAGCCAAAGACCCGTCCCCGGCGGGGAGCTGTTTTTT

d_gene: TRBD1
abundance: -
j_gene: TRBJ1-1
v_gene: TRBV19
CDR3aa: CASSTGQMNTEAFF
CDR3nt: TGTGCCAGTAGTACGGGACAGATGAACACTGAAGCTTTCTTT

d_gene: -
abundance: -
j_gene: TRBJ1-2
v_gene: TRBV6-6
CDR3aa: CASSSGANYGYTF
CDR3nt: TGTGCCAGCAGTTCAGGGGCCAACTATGGCTACACCTTC

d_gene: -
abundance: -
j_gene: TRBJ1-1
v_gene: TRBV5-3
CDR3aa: CARSSGRKRVF
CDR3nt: TGTGCCAGAAGCTCAGGGCGGAAGAGAGTCTTT

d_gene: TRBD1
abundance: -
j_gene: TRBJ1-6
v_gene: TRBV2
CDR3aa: CASSETGTFSPLHF
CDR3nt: TGTGCCAGCAGTGAGACAGGGACTTTTTCACCCCTCCACTTT

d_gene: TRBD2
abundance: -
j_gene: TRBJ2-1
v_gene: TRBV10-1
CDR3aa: CASRPGLDNNEQFF
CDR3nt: TGCGCCAGCAGACCGGGACTAGATAATAATGAGCAGTTCTTC

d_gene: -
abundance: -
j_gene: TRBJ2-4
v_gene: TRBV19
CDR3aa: CASSPVGVGKNIQYF
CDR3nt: TGTGCCAGTAGCCCAGTGGGGGTAGGCAAAAACATTCAGTACTTC

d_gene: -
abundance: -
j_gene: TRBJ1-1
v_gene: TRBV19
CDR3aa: CASAPWGFSTEAFF
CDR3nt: TGTGCCAGTGCCCCGTGGGGGTTCAGCACTGAAGCTTTCTTT

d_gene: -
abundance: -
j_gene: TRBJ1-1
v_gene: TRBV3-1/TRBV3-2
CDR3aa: CASSQGIGLSAFF
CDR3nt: TGTGCCAGCAGCCAGGGGATTGGCTTGTCAGCTTTCTTT

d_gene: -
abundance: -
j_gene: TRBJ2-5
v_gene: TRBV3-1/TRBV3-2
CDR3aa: CASSLRTGQETQYF
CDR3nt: TGTGCCAGCAGCCTTCGGACTGGACAAGAGACCCAGTACTTC

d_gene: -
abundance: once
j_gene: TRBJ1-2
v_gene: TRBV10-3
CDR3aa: CAISESAEGGYTF
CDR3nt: TGTGCCATCAGTGAGTCGGCAGAAGGAGGCTACACCTTC

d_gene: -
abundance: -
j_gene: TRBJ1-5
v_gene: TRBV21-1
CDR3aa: CASRDQIGNQPQHF
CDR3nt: TGTGCCAGCAGGGACCAAATAGGCAATCAGCCCCAGCATTTT

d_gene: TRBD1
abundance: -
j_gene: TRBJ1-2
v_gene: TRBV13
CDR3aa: CASSLGTGGEGYGYTF
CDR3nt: TGTGCCAGCAGCTTAGGGACAGGGGGCGAAGGCTATGGCTACACCTTC

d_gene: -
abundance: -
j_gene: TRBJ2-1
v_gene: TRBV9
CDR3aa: CASSVENLLGEQFF
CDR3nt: TGTGCCAGCAGCGTAGAAAATCTCTTGGGAGAGCAGTTCTTC

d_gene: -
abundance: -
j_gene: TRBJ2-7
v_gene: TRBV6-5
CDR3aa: CASSFMYEQYF
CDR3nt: TGTGCCAGCAGTTTTATGTACGAGCAGTACTTC

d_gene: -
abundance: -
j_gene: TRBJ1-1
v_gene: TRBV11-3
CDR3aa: CASSFEGSTEAFF
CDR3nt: TGTGCCAGCAGCTTCGAAGGGAGCACTGAAGCTTTCTTT

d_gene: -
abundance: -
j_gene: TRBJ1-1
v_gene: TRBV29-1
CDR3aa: CSLLAGPMGAEAFF
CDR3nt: TGCAGCCTACTGGCAGGCCCGATGGGCGCTGAAGCTTTCTTT

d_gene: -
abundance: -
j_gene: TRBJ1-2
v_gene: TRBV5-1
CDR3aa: CASSTQGGTGVYGYTF
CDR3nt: TGCGCCAGCAGCACACAAGGAGGGACCGGGGTCTATGGCTACACCTTC

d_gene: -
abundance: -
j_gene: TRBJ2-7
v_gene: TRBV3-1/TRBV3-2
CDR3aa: CARGHAYEQYF
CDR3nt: TGTGCCAGGGGGCACGCCTACGAGCAGTACTTC

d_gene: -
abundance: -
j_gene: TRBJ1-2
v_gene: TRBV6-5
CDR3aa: CASSYSDRYYGYTF
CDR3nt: TGTGCCAGCAGTTACTCAGACCGATACTATGGCTACACCTTC

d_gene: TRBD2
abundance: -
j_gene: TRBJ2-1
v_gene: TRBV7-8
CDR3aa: CASSHRREAGYNEQFF
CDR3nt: TGTGCCAGCAGCCACCGGCGGGAGGCCGGCTACAATGAGCAGTTCTTC

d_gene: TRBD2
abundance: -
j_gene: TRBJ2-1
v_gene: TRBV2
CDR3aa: CASSPTSAGSYEQFF
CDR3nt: TGTGCCAGCAGTCCCACTAGCGCCGGATCATATGAGCAGTTCTTC

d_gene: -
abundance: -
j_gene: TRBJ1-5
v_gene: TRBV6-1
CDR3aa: CASSETANQPQHF
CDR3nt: TGTGCCAGCAGTGAAACAGCTAACCAGCCCCAGCATTTT

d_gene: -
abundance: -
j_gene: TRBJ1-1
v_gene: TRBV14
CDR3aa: CASSHPFPGTEAFF
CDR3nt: TGTGCCAGCAGCCACCCTTTCCCAGGGACTGAAGCTTTCTTT

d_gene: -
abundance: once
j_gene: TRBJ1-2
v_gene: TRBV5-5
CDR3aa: CASSFREGGYTF
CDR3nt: TGTGCCAGCAGCTTCAGGGAAGGGGGCTACACCTTC

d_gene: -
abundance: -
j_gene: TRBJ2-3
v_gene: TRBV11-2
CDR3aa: CASSSWTGDTQYF
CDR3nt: TGTGCCAGCAGCTCGTGGACCGGTGATACGCAGTATTTT

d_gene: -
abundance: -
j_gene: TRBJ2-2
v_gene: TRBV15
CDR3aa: CATSRAVGELFF
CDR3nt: TGTGCCACCAGCAGAGCCGTCGGGGAGCTGTTTTTT

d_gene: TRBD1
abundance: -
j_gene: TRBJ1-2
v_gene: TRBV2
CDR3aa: CASSMLGGGVIVYTF
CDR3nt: TGTGCCAGCAGCATGCTAGGGGGCGGGGTCATCGTCTACACCTTC

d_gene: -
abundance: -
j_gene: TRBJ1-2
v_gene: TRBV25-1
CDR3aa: CASSGYSFYGYTF
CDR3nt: TGTGCCAGCAGTGGATACAGCTTCTATGGCTACACCTTC

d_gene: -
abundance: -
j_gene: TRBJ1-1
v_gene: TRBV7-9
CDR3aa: CASSEPPPHTEAFF
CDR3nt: TGTGCCAGCAGCGAGCCCCCTCCCCACACTGAAGCTTTCTTT

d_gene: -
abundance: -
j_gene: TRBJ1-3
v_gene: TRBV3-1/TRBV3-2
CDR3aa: CASSQEWDGSSGNTIYF
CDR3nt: TGTGCCAGCAGCCAAGAATGGGACGGAAGCTCTGGAAACACTATATATTTT

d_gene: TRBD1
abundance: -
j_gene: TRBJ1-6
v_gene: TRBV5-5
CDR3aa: CASSLQGASSPLHF
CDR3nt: TGTGCCAGCAGCTTACAGGGGGCAAGCTCACCCCTCCACTTT

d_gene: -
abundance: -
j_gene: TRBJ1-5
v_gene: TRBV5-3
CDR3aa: CARSLQEDNQPQHF
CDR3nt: TGTGCCAGAAGCTTACAGGAAGACAATCAGCCCCAGCATTTT

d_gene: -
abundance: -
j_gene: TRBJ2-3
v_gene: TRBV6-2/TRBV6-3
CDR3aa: CASSHGASTDTQYF
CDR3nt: TGTGCCAGCAGTCACGGAGCGAGCACAGATACGCAGTATTTT

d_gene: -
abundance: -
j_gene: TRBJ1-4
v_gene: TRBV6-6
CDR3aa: CASSPHSSGVGEEKLFF
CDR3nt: TGTGCCAGCAGTCCACATTCTTCCGGAGTAGGGGAAGAGAAACTGTTTTTT

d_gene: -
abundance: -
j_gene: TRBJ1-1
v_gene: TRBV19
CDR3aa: CASSILDSYLRNTEAFF
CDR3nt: TGTGCCAGTAGTATACTGGACTCGTACTTACGGAACACTGAAGCTTTCTTT

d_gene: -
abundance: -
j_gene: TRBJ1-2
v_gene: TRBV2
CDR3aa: CASTPDRFGNGYTF
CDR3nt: TGTGCCAGCACTCCTGACAGGTTTGGGAATGGCTACACCTTC

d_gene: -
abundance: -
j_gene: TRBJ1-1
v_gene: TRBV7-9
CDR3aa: CASSRGSTEAFF
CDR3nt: TGTGCCAGCAGCCGCGGGAGCACTGAAGCTTTCTTT

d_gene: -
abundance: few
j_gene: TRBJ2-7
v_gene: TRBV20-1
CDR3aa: CSARSFNGQYF
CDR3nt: TGCAGTGCTAGATCCTTCAACGGGCAGTACTTC

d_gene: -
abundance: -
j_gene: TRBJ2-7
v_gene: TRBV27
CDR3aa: CASSLSYSTYEQYF
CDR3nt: TGTGCCAGCAGTTTATCATACAGCACCTACGAGCAGTACTTC

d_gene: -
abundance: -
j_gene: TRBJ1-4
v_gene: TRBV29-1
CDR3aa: CSVEGAETNEKLFF
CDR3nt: TGCAGCGTTGAAGGAGCGGAAACTAATGAAAAACTGTTTTTT

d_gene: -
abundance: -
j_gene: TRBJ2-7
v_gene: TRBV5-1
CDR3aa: CASNGGSYEQYF
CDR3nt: TGCGCCAGCAACGGCGGATCCTACGAGCAGTACTTC

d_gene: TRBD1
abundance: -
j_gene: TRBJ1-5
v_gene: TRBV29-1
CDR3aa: CSVPGTGDAGSNQPQHF
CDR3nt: TGCAGCGTTCCCGGGACAGGGGATGCGGGGAGCAATCAGCCCCAGCATTTT

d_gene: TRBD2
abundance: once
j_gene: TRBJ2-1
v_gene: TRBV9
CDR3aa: CASSVGTSGGMVRNEQFF
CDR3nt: TGTGCCAGCAGCGTAGGTACTAGCGGGGGCATGGTACGCAATGAGCAGTTCTTC

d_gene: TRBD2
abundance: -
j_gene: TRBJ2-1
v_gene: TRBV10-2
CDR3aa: CASSDRRGGRNEQFF
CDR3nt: TGCGCCAGCAGTGATCGGCGGGGGGGCAGAAATGAGCAGTTCTTC

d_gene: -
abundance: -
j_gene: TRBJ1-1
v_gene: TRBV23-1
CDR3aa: CASNTGAFF
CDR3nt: TGCGCCAGCAATACTGGAGCTTTCTTT

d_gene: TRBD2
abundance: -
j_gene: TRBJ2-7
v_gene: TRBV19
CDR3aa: CASSIGRLGLADPRPYEQYF
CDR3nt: TGTGCCAGTAGTATAGGACGCTTGGGACTAGCAGATCCCCGTCCCTACGAGCAGTACTTC

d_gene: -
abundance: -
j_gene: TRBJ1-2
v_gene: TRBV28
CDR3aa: CASSWSNRRYGYTF
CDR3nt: TGTGCCAGCAGTTGGTCCAACAGGCGGTATGGCTACACCTTC

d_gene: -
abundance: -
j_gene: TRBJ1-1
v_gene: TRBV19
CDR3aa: CASSMRVGNTEAFF
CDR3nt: TGTGCCAGTAGTATGCGGGTCGGAAACACTGAAGCTTTCTTT

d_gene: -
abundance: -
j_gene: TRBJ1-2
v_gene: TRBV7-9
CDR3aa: CASSLVEADIYGYTF
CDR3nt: TGTGCCAGCAGCTTAGTGGAAGCAGACATCTATGGCTACACCTTC

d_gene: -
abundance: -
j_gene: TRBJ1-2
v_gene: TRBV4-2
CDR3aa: CASSQQNEDYGYTF
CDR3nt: TGTGCCAGCAGCCAACAAAATGAGGACTATGGCTACACCTTC

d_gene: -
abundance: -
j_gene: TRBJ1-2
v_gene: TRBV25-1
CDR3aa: CASRGNGGVSNYGYTF
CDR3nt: TGTGCCAGCAGGGGAAATGGGGGGGTCTCTAACTATGGCTACACCTTC

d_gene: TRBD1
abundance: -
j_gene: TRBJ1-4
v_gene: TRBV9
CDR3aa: CASSVATGGGEKLFF
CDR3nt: TGTGCCAGCAGCGTGGCGACAGGGGGAGGTGAAAAACTGTTTTTT

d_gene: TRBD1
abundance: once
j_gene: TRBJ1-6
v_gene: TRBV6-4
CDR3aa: CASRRDRANSPLHF
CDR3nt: TGTGCCAGCAGACGGGACAGGGCCAATTCACCCCTCCACTTT